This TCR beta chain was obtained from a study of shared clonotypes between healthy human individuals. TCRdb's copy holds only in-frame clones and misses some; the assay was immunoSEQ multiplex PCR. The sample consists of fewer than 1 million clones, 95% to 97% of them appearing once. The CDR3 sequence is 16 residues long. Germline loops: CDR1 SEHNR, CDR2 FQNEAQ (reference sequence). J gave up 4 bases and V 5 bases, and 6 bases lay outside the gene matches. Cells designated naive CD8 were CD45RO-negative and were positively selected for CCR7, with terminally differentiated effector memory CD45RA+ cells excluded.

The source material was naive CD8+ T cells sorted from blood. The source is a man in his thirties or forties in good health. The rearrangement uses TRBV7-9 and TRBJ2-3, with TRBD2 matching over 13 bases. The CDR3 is CASSQFGLAGADTQYF. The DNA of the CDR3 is TGTGCCAGCAGCCAATTCGGACTAGCGGGAGCAGATACGCAGTATTTT.